These 27 T cell receptor beta chains were sequenced from one sample in a study of vaccination effects on CD4 cells after COVID-19. Here immunoSEQ multiplex PCR was the method, and the copy in TCRdb shows in-frame clones only, minus some. Among approximately 54,000 clones listed, 65% to 90% were seen once. Pools of viral peptides were used by the ViraFEST assay to expand antigen-specific CD4+ T cells ahead of sequencing. Having been cultured for approximately ten days, the cells underwent CD4+ T cell isolation. These receptors are not linked to any known antigen. The sample in question was CD4+ T cells from PBMCs cultured with HCoV-229E spike peptides, obtained before COVID-19 vaccination. Receptors originate from a human donor who received a COVID-19 vaccine.

This clone has more than one count but fewer than ten. This chain uses TRBV7-2 with TRBJ1-2; D not certain. The CDR3 spans 12 residues. Germline V gene data show CDR1 as SGHTA and CDR2 as FQGNSA. Trimming took off 5 bases at V and 3 bases at J, with 7 bases between the two ends. The CDR3 protein is CASSHSYYGYTF. CDR3 DNA: TGTGCCAGCAGCCACTCCTACTATGGCTACACCTTC.

This rearrangement joins TRBV5-6 to TRBJ1-1; D uncertain. This CDR3 region has 13 residues. The germline V and J ends were trimmed by 4 bases and 3 bases, with 10 bases remaining between them. Germline CDR1 reads SGHDT; CDR2 reads YYEEEE. The CDR3 here is CASSLASYTEAFF. In DNA, the CDR3 is TGTGCCAGCAGCCTGGCGTCGTACACTGAAGCTTTCTTT.

The chain uses TRBV15 and TRBJ1-6; D not resolved. The CDR3 is 17 residues long. Germline CDR1 reads LNHNV; CDR2 reads YYDKDF (reference sequence). V lost 0 bases and J 4 bases, leaving 13 bases between the germline ends. Written as DNA, the CDR3 is TGTGCCACCAGCAGAGAGACGGCAGCAAGTTATAATTCACCCCTCCACTTT. Protein product: CATSRETAASYNSPLHF.

The rearrangement uses TRBV5-3 and TRBJ2-7; tentatively, D is TRBD2 (6 bases). TRBV5-3 is annotated as an ORF whose role is uncertain. V gave up 2 bases and J gave up 2 bases, with 14 bases separating them. The CDR3 spans 15 residues. CDR3: CARSLFRLVPYEQYV. For the CDR3, the DNA is TGTGCCAGAAGCTTATTTCGACTAGTACCCTACGAGCAGTACGTC.

The V call is TRBV11-3, the J call TRBJ2-5; 8 nucleotides align to TRBD2. Germline V gene lookup returns CDR1 SGHNT and CDR2 YENEEA. The CDR3 length is 17 residues. The ends lost 5 bases at V and 0 bases at J; junction bases unmatched: 11. CDR3 in DNA: TGTGCCAGCAGCCCGGGACCGGGACTAGGGGACCAAGAGACCCAGTACTTC. This translates into CASSPGPGLGDQETQYF.

V usage is TRBV6-6 and J usage is TRBJ1-2; TRBD1 matches at 7 bases. V lost 6 bases to trimming and J lost 8 bases; unmatched junction nucleotides: 6. This CDR3 has 12 residues. The germline V gene encodes CDR1 MNHNY and CDR2 SVGAGI (reference sequence). The CDR3 region is CASREGAGGYTF. DNA of the CDR3: TGTGCCAGCAGAGAGGGGGCGGGGGGCTACACCTTC.

V usage is TRBV5-1 and J usage is TRBJ2-3, with TRBD2 identical over 12 bases. This CDR3 region has 18 residues. The V gene's germline CDR1 is SGHRS and CDR2 YFSETQ. J was trimmed by 5 bases and V by 0 bases; bases with no gene match: 10. Here the CDR3 DNA reads TGCGCCAGCAGCTTGGGGGGCCTAGCGGGGGGGCTAATAGATACGCAGTATTTT. Amino acid sequence: CASSLGGLAGGLIDTQYF. Complete variable domain (other parts from reference TRBV5-1 and TRBJ2-3): KAGVTQTPRYLIKTRGQQVTLSCSPISGHRSVSWYQQTPGQGLQFLFEYFSETQRNKGNFPGRFSGRQFSNSRSEMNVSTLELGDSALYLCASSLGGLAGGLIDTQYFGPGTRLTVL.

V and J are TRBV5-1 and TRBJ2-3; D perhaps matches TRBD2 (6 bases). The CDR3 runs 15 residues. Looked up from germline, CDR1 is SGHRS and CDR2 is YFSETQ. V was trimmed by 5 bases and J by 0 bases, leaving 13 bases between them. CDR3 DNA sequence: TGCGCCAGCAGTTACGGGGGTAGTAGCACAGATACGCAGTATTTT. Translation: CASSYGGSSTDTQYF.

This clone came up a few times. This rearrangement joins TRBV12-3 or TRBV12-4 to TRBJ2-5, with a tentative D call TRBD1 (6 bases). This CDR3 region has 13 residues. Trimming cost V 6 bases and J 5 bases, with 13 bases left between them. CDR3 in amino acids: CASSRTDGETQYF. The CDR3 DNA reads TGTGCCAGCAGCCGGACAGATGGTGAGACCCAGTACTTC.

In its sample, this clone was seen a few times. J is TRBJ2-3 and V is TRBV18; the D gene is possibly TRBD2 (5 bases). Looked up from germline, CDR1 is KGHSH and CDR2 is LQKENI. This CDR3 comprises 13 residues. Trimming shortened V by 8 bases and J by 6 bases, and 15 bases separated the two germline ends. This CDR3 is CASGQRVGDTQYF. The CDR3 nucleotides are TGTGCCAGCGGCCAGAGGGTTGGGGATACGCAGTATTTT.

This rearrangement joins TRBV11-2 to TRBJ2-5; D is perhaps TRBD2 (6 bases). V lost 1 base and J 5 bases, leaving 14 bases between the germline ends. The germline V gene encodes CDR1 SGHAT and CDR2 FQNNGV. The CDR3 runs to 15 residues. The CDR3 here is CASSLVGGRVETQYF. CDR3 DNA: TGTGCCAGCAGCTTAGTTGGAGGGCGCGTTGAGACCCAGTACTTC.

The chain joins TRBV2 to TRBJ2-7; D not resolved. Between the trimmed V and J ends, which lost 5 bases and 4 bases, there was a span of 15 bases. Germline V gene sequence: CDR1 SNHLY, CDR2 FYNNEI. CDR3 length: 14 amino acids. CDR3 in amino acids: CASSFRAQTYEQYV. CDR3 DNA sequence: TGTGCCAGCAGTTTCCGGGCCCAGACGTACGAGCAGTACGTC.

This chain joins TRBV9 and TRBJ2-3; D possibly corresponds to TRBD2 (6 bases). The germline gives CDR1 SGDLS, CDR2 YYNGEE. The CDR3 is 15 amino acids. With 2 bases removed from V and 6 bases from J, the gap between germline ends came to 16 bases. The CDR3 sequence is CASSVLGTVVDTQYF. CDR3 coding DNA: TGTGCCAGCAGCGTCCTCGGGACTGTTGTGGATACGCAGTATTTT.

The chain has TRBV5-1 and TRBJ2-6; maybe TRBD1 (6 bases). Between the trimmed V and J ends, which lost 4 bases and 2 bases, there was a span of 7 bases. This CDR3 has 14 amino acids. Germline CDR1 SGHRS, CDR2 YFSETQ. CDR3 bases: TGCGCCAGCAGCCAGGGGACTGGGGCCAACGTCCTGACTTTC. The encoded protein is CASSQGTGANVLTF.

The chain is built from TRBV4-1 and TRBJ1-6; TRBD1 is a possible D gene (5 bases). Germline values: CDR1 MGHRA, CDR2 YSYEKL. V was shortened by 4 bases and J by 6 bases, with 13 bases between the two germline ends. CDR3 length equals 15 residues. CDR3 protein: CASSRLGQPNSPLHF. The CDR3 coding sequence is TGCGCCAGCAGCCGGCTGGGGCAGCCTAATTCACCCCTCCACTTT.

The gene calls are TRBV6-5 and TRBJ1-3; D call uncertain. The germline V gene encodes CDR1 MNHEY and CDR2 SVGAGI. Trimming took 2 bases from V and 2 from J, leaving 13 bases between them. The CDR3 runs 16 residues. In DNA, the CDR3 is TGTGCCAGCAGTTACAAGGACCCGGGGACTGGAAACACCATATATTTT. This sequence encodes CASSYKDPGTGNTIYF.

This clone was picked up one time. This chain uses TRBV25-1 with TRBJ2-4, with D perhaps TRBD2 (7 bases). The V gene lost 5 bases and the J gene lost 7 bases, with 18 bases spanning the gap. This CDR3 has 15 residues. CDR1 is MGHDK and CDR2 is SYGVNS in the germline V gene. The CDR3 region is CASSPITGGWNIQYF. The CDR3 coding sequence is TGTGCCAGCAGTCCCATAACGGGGGGCTGGAACATTCAGTACTTC. Full variable domain (outside the CDR3, taken from reference TRBV25-1 and TRBJ2-4): EADIYQTPRYLVIGTGKKITLECSQTMGHDKMYWYQQDPGMELHLIHYSYGVNSTEKGDLSSESTVSRIRTEHFPLTLESARPSHTSQYLCASSPITGGWNIQYFGAGTRLSVL.

The chain recombines TRBV3-1 (or the pseudogene TRBV3-2) with TRBJ2-4; D remains unclear. The V end was cut by 7 bases, the J end by 6 bases, with 16 bases between. The CDR3 has 14 residues. Germline V gene sequence: CDR1 LGHDT, CDR2 YNNKEL (reference sequence). The CDR3 here is CASTPDPSGNIQYF. The CDR3 coding sequence is TGTGCCAGCACCCCGGACCCCTCGGGAAACATTCAGTACTTC.

The chain links TRBV11-2 to TRBJ2-7; weak D call: TRBD2 (6 bases). CDR1 SGHAT and CDR2 FQNNGV come from the germline V gene. This CDR3 contains 14 residues. V was pared by 5 bases and J by 0 bases, with 11 bases between. For the CDR3, the DNA is TGTGCCAGCAGCCTAAGCGGGTTCTCCTACGAGCAGTACGTC. Its protein is CASSLSGFSYEQYV.

The V and J genes are TRBV19 and TRBJ1-5; D is unresolved. Trimming stripped 5 bases from V and 0 bases from J, with 17 bases between. CDR3 size: 17 residues. Looked up from germline, CDR1 is LNHDA and CDR2 is SQIVND (reference sequence). For the CDR3, the DNA is TGTGCCAGTAGTTCCCCGGGGAAGAGTCCTAGCAATCAGCCCCAGCATTTT. Protein sequence: CASSSPGKSPSNQPQHF.

The chain combines TRBV5-1 with TRBJ1-1; 9 positions match TRBD1. V shed 0 bases and J 1 base; nucleotides not matched to a gene: 1. Germline loops: CDR1 SGHRS, CDR2 YFSETQ. The CDR3 consists of 15 residues. CDR3 sequence reads: CASSLVGQGNTEAFF. The CDR3, as DNA: TGCGCCAGCAGCTTGGTGGGACAGGGGAACACTGAAGCTTTCTTT. The entire variable domain, with the rest obtained from reference TRBV5-1 and TRBJ1-1, is as follows: KAGVTQTPRYLIKTRGQQVTLSCSPISGHRSVSWYQQTPGQGLQFLFEYFSETQRNKGNFPGRFSGRQFSNSRSEMNVSTLELGDSALYLCASSLVGQGNTEAFFGQGTRLTVV.

The chain couples TRBV30 to TRBJ1-2; a weak D match, TRBD1 (6 bases). Trimming stripped 4 bases from V and 2 bases from J, with 11 bases between. The CDR3 is made up of 13 amino acids. Per germline, CDR1 GTSNPN and CDR2 SVGIG (reference sequence). The CDR3, as DNA: TGTGCCTGGAACAGGGCCGGGAACTATGGCTACACCTTC. This codes for CAWNRAGNYGYTF.

In this sample, this clone turned up once. The genes are TRBV13 and TRBJ1-6, with D possibly TRBD1 on 6 matching bases. Trimming pared 5 bases from V and 5 bases from J, leaving 10 bases between. The CDR3 extends over 14 amino acids. Germline loops: CDR1 PRHDT, CDR2 FYEKMQ (reference sequence). The CDR3 is CASSADSHNSPLHF. CDR3 bases: TGTGCCAGCAGCGCGGACAGTCATAATTCACCCCTCCACTTT.

This chain uses TRBV29-1 with TRBJ1-1, with a possible D match to TRBD1 (5 bases). Germline V CDR1 and CDR2: SQVTM, ANQGSEA. The CDR3 is made up of 12 amino acids. V gave up 7 bases and J gave up 4 bases, with 13 bases separating them. CDR3 protein: CSDPLGGTEAFF. The CDR3 coding sequence is TGCAGCGACCCTCTCGGGGGCACTGAAGCTTTCTTT.

The sample holds a few counts of this clone. V gene TRBV19 combines with J gene TRBJ1-3, with a tentative D call TRBD1 (5 bases). Germline values: CDR1 LNHDA, CDR2 SQIVND (reference sequence). V was clipped by 0 bases and J by 0 bases, with 12 bases between them. The CDR3 contains 17 residues. DNA for the CDR3: TGTGCCAGTAGTATAGAATGGGACGCTTACTCTGGAAACACCATATATTTT. This translates into CASSIEWDAYSGNTIYF.

CDR3 in DNA: TGCAGTCGCGAGAAGGGTAATACGCAGTATTTT. Translation: CSREKGNTQYF. The rearrangement uses TRBV20-1 and TRBJ2-3; D ambiguous. This CDR3 comprises 11 residues. V dropped 8 bases and J dropped 7 bases, with 13 bases sitting between them. Germline CDR1 reads DFQATT; CDR2 reads SNEGSKA (reference sequence).

V is TRBV18 and J is TRBJ1-1; D is perhaps TRBD1 (6 bases). The CDR3 consists of 15 residues. CDR1 and CDR2 (germline): KGHSH, LQKENI. The V gene lost 0 bases and the J gene lost 4 bases, with 12 bases spanning the gap. Here the CDR3 reads CASSPPMGGLTEAFF. The CDR3, as DNA: TGTGCCAGCTCACCACCCATGGGGGGCCTCACTGAAGCTTTCTTT. Drawing the rest from reference TRBV18 and TRBJ1-1, the complete variable domain is NAGVMQNPRHLVRRRGQEARLRCSPMKGHSHVYWYRQLPEEGLKFMVYLQKENIIDESGMPKERFSAEFPKEGPSILRIQQVVRGDSAAYFCASSPPMGGLTEAFFGQGTRLTVV.